These 29 T cell receptor beta chains were sequenced from one sample in a study of blood T cell repertoires in COVID-19. Sequenced by immunoSEQ multiplex PCR; TCRdb stores in-frame clones only, minus some. Seen here are some 75,000 clones, about 89% observed once, and the top ten hold around 0.58%. The specimen was peripheral blood. These receptors all stem from a man aged 60-69 years with acute or convalescent COVID-19.

J is TRBJ2-5 and V is TRBV3-1 (or the pseudogene TRBV3-2), with 10 bases identical to TRBD1. The ends lost 4 bases at V and 5 bases at J; junction bases unmatched: 7. The CDR3 spans 15 residues. Germline loops: CDR1 LGHDT, CDR2 YNNKEL (reference sequence). The CDR3 DNA sequence: TGTGCCAGCAGCCTTCGGACAGGGGGGGGCGAGACCCAGTACTTC. This translates into CASSLRTGGGETQYF.

V is TRBV18 and J is TRBJ2-7; D gene uncertain. CDR1 is KGHSH, CDR2 LQKENI, per germline. This CDR3 has 15 residues. V lost 1 base and J lost 3, with 13 bases in between. CDR3: CASSPRQVSDYEQYF. The CDR3 DNA follows: TGTGCCAGCTCACCACGGCAGGTATCCGACTACGAGCAGTACTTC.

This chain connects TRBV29-1 to TRBJ1-1, with D maybe TRBD1 (5 bases). The CDR3 extends over 12 amino acids. The germline CDR1 and CDR2 sequences are SQVTM and ANQGSEA. V lost 6 bases to trimming and J lost 1 base, with 9 bases between them. In DNA form, the CDR3 reads TGCAGCGTCGGGGGTTGGAACACTGAAGCTTTCTTT. Translating gives CSVGGWNTEAFF.

This clone was observed a handful of times. The rearrangement links TRBV12-3 or TRBV12-4 to TRBJ1-2, with D tentatively TRBD1 (6 bases). V shed 3 bases and J shed 6 bases, with 11 bases lying between them. This CDR3 spans 13 amino acids. The CDR3 DNA reads TGTGCCAGCAGTTTGCTCAGGGGAGATGGCTACACCTTC. Encoded protein: CASSLLRGDGYTF.

The CDR3 bases are TGTGCCAGCAGTGAAGGGACAGGACCCTATGGCTACACCTTC. Translation: CASSEGTGPYGYTF. V gene TRBV2 combines with J gene TRBJ1-2; 7 nucleotides match TRBD1. The germline CDR1 and CDR2 sequences are SNHLY and FYNNEI. V trimming: 1 base; J trimming: 4 bases; junction bases outside the gene matches: 3. The CDR3 sequence is 14 residues long.

This clone was seen once. The chain is built from TRBV14 and TRBJ2-1; 11 nucleotides line up with TRBD2. Germline values: CDR1 SGHDN, CDR2 FVKESK. This CDR3 has 14 residues. The V gene end was trimmed by 0 bases and the J gene end by 11 bases; junction bases not matched to a gene: 3. The CDR3: CASSQDLAGGKQFF. CDR3 in DNA: TGTGCCAGCAGCCAAGACCTAGCGGGGGGTAAGCAGTTCTTC. The full variable domain, with the rest looked up from reference TRBV14 and TRBJ2-1, is EAGVTQFPSHSVIEKGQTVTLRCDPISGHDNLYWYRRVMGKEIKFLLHFVKESKQDESGMPNNRFLAERTGGTYSTLKVQPAELEDSGVYFCASSQDLAGGKQFFGPGTRLTVL.

DNA of the CDR3: TGCGCCAGCAGCTTGGGCCAGGGCTCCTACGAGCAGTACTTC. This gives the protein CASSLGQGSYEQYF. The rearrangement links TRBV5-1 to TRBJ2-7, with a tentative D call TRBD1 (5 bases). The CDR3 length is 14 residues. The germline V and J ends were trimmed by 0 bases and 0 bases, with 7 bases remaining between them. Germline-derived CDR1 and CDR2 are SGHRS and YFSETQ.

This chain joins TRBV14 and TRBJ2-7; TRBD1 aligns across 9 bases. The CDR3 covers 16 residues. The trim removed 1 base at V and 2 bases at J, leaving 6 bases unmatched. Germline V gene lookup returns CDR1 SGHDN and CDR2 FVKESK. Here the CDR3 DNA reads TGTGCCAGCAGCCAAGGAAGTCGGACAGGGGCCTACGAGCAGTACTTC. Protein sequence: CASSQGSRTGAYEQYF.

The V and J genes are TRBV6-5 and TRBJ1-2; D possibly corresponds to TRBD1 (5 bases). The CDR3 totals 14 residues. Trimming cost V 8 bases and J 7 bases, with 20 bases left between them. Germline V lookup: CDR1 MNHEY, CDR2 SVGAGI. The chain's CDR3 is CASARTPKLGGYTF. CDR3 nucleotide sequence: TGTGCCAGCGCCCGGACACCTAAGTTGGGTGGCTACACCTTC.

The CDR3 here is CASSITGGHNQPQHF. Written as DNA, the CDR3 is TGTGCCAGTAGTATAACAGGGGGCCACAATCAGCCCCAGCATTTT. The chain couples TRBV19 to TRBJ1-5; TRBD1 agrees at 9 bases. The CDR3 is 15 amino acids. Unmatched junction bases numbered 2, after V lost 2 bases and J lost 3 bases. Germline V gene lookup returns CDR1 LNHDA and CDR2 SQIVND (reference sequence).

J is TRBJ1-5 and V is TRBV24-1; 8 bases match TRBD1. The V and J ends lost 1 base and 1 base, in that order; junction bases with no gene match: 8. The CDR3 is 18 amino acids. Germline-derived CDR1 and CDR2 are KGHDR and SFDVKD. CDR3 sequence (DNA): TGTGCCACCAGTGATTTAGTGTCCGACAGGGGAAGCAATCAGCCCCAGCATTTT. Translating gives CATSDLVSDRGSNQPQHF.

CDR3 bases: TGTGCCAGTACTAGACAGGGGGGGAATCAGCCCCAGCATTTT. Protein: CASTRQGGNQPQHF. The chain uses TRBV19 and TRBJ1-5, with 9 bases matching TRBD1. Germline V gene sequence: CDR1 LNHDA, CDR2 SQIVND (reference sequence). The CDR3 sequence is 14 residues long. The ends lost 7 bases at V and 4 bases at J; junction bases unmatched: 5.

This chain uses TRBV29-1 with TRBJ2-5; D not certain. The CDR3 extends over 12 amino acids. The germline V gene has CDR1 SQVTM and CDR2 ANQGSEA. Trimming removed 4 bases from V and 1 base from J, with 7 bases in between. CDR3 DNA sequence: TGCAGCGTTGGAGGCCGCCAAGAGACCCAGTACTTC. It codes for CSVGGRQETQYF. Full variable domain (outside the CDR3, taken from reference TRBV29-1 and TRBJ2-5): SAVISQKPSRDICQRGTSLTIQCQVDSQVTMMFWYRQQPGQSLTLIATANQGSEATYESGFVIDKFPISRPNLTFSTLTVSNMSPEDSSIYLCSVGGRQETQYFGPGTRLLVL.

The chain uses TRBV5-4 and TRBJ2-7; no clear D. V lost 0 bases to trimming and J lost 9 bases, with 13 bases between them. CDR1 and CDR2 (germline): SGHNT, YYREEE (reference sequence). This CDR3 has 13 residues. The CDR3 reads CASSLGPVQVQYF. The DNA for the CDR3 is TGTGCCAGCAGCTTGGGTCCCGTACAAGTGCAGTACTTC.

The rearrangement joins TRBV25-1 to TRBJ2-7, with D perhaps TRBD1 (6 bases). The V end was cut by 5 bases, the J end by 2 bases, with 7 bases between. Germline CDR1 reads MGHDK; CDR2 reads SYGVNS. The CDR3 is made up of 12 amino acids. CDR3 DNA sequence: TGTGCCAGCAGTTGGACAGCCTACGAGCAGTACTTC. Translating gives CASSWTAYEQYF.

The rearrangement links TRBV19 to TRBJ2-5; D gene unclear. This CDR3 comprises 10 residues. Trimming pared 10 bases from V and 5 bases from J, leaving 8 bases between. The V gene's germline CDR1 is LNHDA and CDR2 SQIVND (reference sequence). CDR3 region: CATRGETQYF. The CDR3 DNA follows: TGTGCCACCCGAGGTGAGACCCAGTACTTC. The full variable domain, in which reference TRBV19 and TRBJ2-5 provide the parts outside the CDR3, is DGGITQSPKYLFRKEGQNVTLSCEQNLNHDAMYWYRQDPGQGLRLIYYSQIVNDFQKGDIAEGYSVSREKKESFPLTVTSAQKNPTAFYLCATRGETQYFGPGTRLLVL.

The chain links TRBV19 to TRBJ2-7; 7 bases agree with TRBD1. The CDR3 runs 18 residues. The V gene's germline CDR1 is LNHDA and CDR2 SQIVND (reference sequence). Trimming removed 4 bases from V and 0 bases from J; junction bases left unmatched: 15. The CDR3: CASSTQHRTGWSSYEQYF. The CDR3 bases are TGTGCCAGTAGTACCCAACACCGGACAGGATGGAGCTCCTACGAGCAGTACTTC.

The chain has TRBV29-1 and TRBJ2-1; 8 nucleotides align to TRBD2. V trimming: 6 bases; J trimming: 8 bases; junction bases outside the gene matches: 6. The CDR3 is 12 amino acids. Germline V gives CDR1 SQVTM, CDR2 ANQGSEA. This CDR3 reads CSVGLGVDEQFF. For the CDR3, the DNA is TGCAGCGTGGGACTAGGCGTCGATGAGCAGTTCTTC.

The chain employs TRBV19 and TRBJ1-4; 8 nucleotides align to TRBD1. V lost 7 bases and J lost 8; bases outside the gene matches: 9. The CDR3 loop spans 14 amino acids. Germline lookup yields CDR1 LNHDA and CDR2 SQIVND (reference sequence). The chain's CDR3 is CASTDRGGPEKLFF. CDR3 bases: TGTGCCAGTACCGACAGGGGAGGCCCAGAAAAACTGTTTTTT.

The rearrangement links TRBV2 to TRBJ2-1; TRBD2 matches 8 bases. Trimming at V came to 4 bases and at J to 4 bases, leaving 6 bases not matched to a gene. The length of the CDR3 is 15 residues. CDR1 is SNHLY and CDR2 is FYNNEI in the germline V gene. CDR3 sequence reads: CASSGSSGSYNEQFF. The CDR3 nucleotides are TGTGCCAGCAGTGGTTCTAGCGGGTCATACAATGAGCAGTTCTTC.

The chain combines TRBV5-1 with TRBJ2-2; D gene ambiguous. Germline CDR1 SGHRS, CDR2 YFSETQ. The V end lost 1 base, the J end lost 0 bases, and 10 bases lay between the germline ends. The CDR3 runs 16 residues. The chain's CDR3 is CASSLSQNTNTGELFF. CDR3 DNA: TGCGCCAGCAGCTTGTCTCAGAACACGAACACCGGGGAGCTGTTTTTT.

The chain carries TRBV2 and TRBJ1-1; 7 nucleotides line up with TRBD1. The CDR3 has 13 residues. The germline V gene encodes CDR1 SNHLY and CDR2 FYNNEI. Losses at the gene ends were 0 bases for V and 7 bases for J; bases not matched to a gene: 2. The CDR3 loop is CASSEAGGGEAFF. For the CDR3, the DNA is TGTGCCAGCAGTGAAGCAGGGGGCGGTGAAGCTTTCTTT. Full variable domain (missing parts from reference TRBV2 and TRBJ1-1): EPEVTQTPSHQVTQMGQEVILRCVPISNHLYFYWYRQILGQKVEFLVSFYNNEISEKSEIFDDQFSVERPDGSNFTLKIRSTKLEDSAMYFCASSEAGGGEAFFGQGTRLTVV.

The rearrangement uses TRBV27 and TRBJ2-2; 12 nucleotides agree with TRBD1. The germline V gene has CDR1 MNHEY and CDR2 SMNVEV (reference sequence). The CDR3 loop spans 16 amino acids. Unmatched junction bases numbered 6, after V lost 3 bases and J lost 7 bases. The CDR3 reads CASSLSGTGGYGELFF. As DNA, the CDR3 is TGTGCCAGCAGTTTGTCCGGGACAGGGGGCTACGGGGAGCTGTTTTTT.

The gene calls are TRBV6-5 and TRBJ2-3, with 11 positions matching TRBD2. Germline-derived CDR1 and CDR2 are MNHEY and SVGAGI. The CDR3 has 15 amino acids. V was clipped by 6 bases and J by 6 bases; unmatched bases: 8. The CDR3 reads CASRISGGALDTQYF. CDR3 sequence (DNA): TGTGCCAGCAGAATTAGCGGGGGGGCCCTCGATACGCAGTATTTT.

The chain employs TRBV5-1 and TRBJ2-5, with D possibly matching TRBD1 (5 bases). V dropped 4 bases and J dropped 5 bases, with 18 bases sitting between them. The CDR3 has 15 amino acids. Looked up from germline, CDR1 is SGHRS and CDR2 is YFSETQ. The CDR3 bases are TGCGCCAGCAGCCTCCAAGGGGCAGCCGGGGAGACCCAGTACTTC. As protein: CASSLQGAAGETQYF.

The chain couples TRBV9 to TRBJ1-2; D is uncertain. The length of the CDR3 is 13 residues. Per the germline V gene, CDR1 is SGDLS and CDR2 is YYNGEE. With 0 bases removed from V and 2 bases from J, the gap between germline ends came to 5 bases. In DNA form, the CDR3 reads TGTGCCAGCAGCGTAGATGAGAACTATGGCTACACCTTC. Encoded protein: CASSVDENYGYTF.

This chain joins TRBV25-1 and TRBJ2-7; 9 bases match TRBD1. Germline values: CDR1 MGHDK, CDR2 SYGVNS. The CDR3 totals 14 residues. Losses at the gene ends were 3 bases for V and 5 bases for J; bases not matched to a gene: 5. The CDR3 bases are TGTGCCAGCAGTGACCGGGACAGGGTTGACGAGCAGTACTTC. Its protein is CASSDRDRVDEQYF.

CDR3 DNA sequence: TGTGCCAGCAGCTTCCGGACTTCATCCGGGGAGCTGTTTTTT. This encodes CASSFRTSSGELFF. V and J are TRBV5-6 and TRBJ2-2; maybe TRBD2 (5 bases). CDR1 is SGHDT and CDR2 is YYEEEE in the germline V gene. The CDR3 runs 14 residues. The V end was cut by 2 bases, the J end by 6 bases, with 11 bases between.

The chain carries TRBV27 and TRBJ1-2; D unresolved. The CDR3 consists of 13 residues. The V gene's germline CDR1 is MNHEY and CDR2 SMNVEV (reference sequence). With 5 bases removed from V and 4 bases from J, the gap between germline ends came to 11 bases. The CDR3 loop reads CASSRAGSYGYTF. In nucleotides, the CDR3 is TGTGCCAGCAGTCGGGCGGGGTCCTATGGCTACACCTTC.